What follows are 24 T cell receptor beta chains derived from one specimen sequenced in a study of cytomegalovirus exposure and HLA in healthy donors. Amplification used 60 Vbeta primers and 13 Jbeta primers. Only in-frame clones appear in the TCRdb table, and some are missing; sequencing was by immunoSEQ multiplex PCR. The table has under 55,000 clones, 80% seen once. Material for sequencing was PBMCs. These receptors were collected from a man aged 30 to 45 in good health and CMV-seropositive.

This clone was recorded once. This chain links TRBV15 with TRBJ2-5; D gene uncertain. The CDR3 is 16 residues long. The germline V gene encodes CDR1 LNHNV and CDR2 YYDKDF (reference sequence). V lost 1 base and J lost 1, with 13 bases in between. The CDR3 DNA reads TGTGCCACCAGCAGAGCGCTAGAGGTTGGCCAAGAGACCCAGTACTTC. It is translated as CATSRALEVGQETQYF.

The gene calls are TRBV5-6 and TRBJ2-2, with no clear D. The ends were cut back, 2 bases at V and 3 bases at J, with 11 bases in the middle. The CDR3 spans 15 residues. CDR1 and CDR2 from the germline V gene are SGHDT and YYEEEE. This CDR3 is CASSLRVVHTGELFF. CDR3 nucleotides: TGTGCCAGCAGCTTAAGAGTCGTGCACACCGGGGAGCTGTTTTTT.

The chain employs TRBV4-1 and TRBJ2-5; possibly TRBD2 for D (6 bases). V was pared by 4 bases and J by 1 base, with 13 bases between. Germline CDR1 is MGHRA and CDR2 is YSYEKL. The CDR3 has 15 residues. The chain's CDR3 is CASSRGDGGQETQYF. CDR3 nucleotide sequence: TGCGCCAGCAGCCGGGGAGACGGGGGCCAAGAGACCCAGTACTTC.

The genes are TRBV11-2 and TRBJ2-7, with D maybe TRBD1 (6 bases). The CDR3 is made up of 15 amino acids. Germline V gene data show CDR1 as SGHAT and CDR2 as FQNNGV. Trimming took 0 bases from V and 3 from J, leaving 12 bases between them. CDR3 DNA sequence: TGTGCCAGCAGCTTAGAGTCAGGGGCCCTCTACGAGCAGTACTTC. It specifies CASSLESGALYEQYF.

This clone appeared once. The CDR3 nucleotides are TGTGCCAGCAGTTCGTTTCGGGGTACCTACGAGCAGTACTTC. Its translation: CASSSFRGTYEQYF. The chain recombines TRBV28 with TRBJ2-7; a possible D gene is TRBD2 (5 bases). The length of the CDR3 is 14 residues. Germline lookup yields CDR1 MDHEN and CDR2 SYDVKM. V gave up 4 bases and J gave up 2 bases, with 12 bases separating them. Based on the CDR3 plus reference TRBV28 and TRBJ2-7, the full variable domain is DVKVTQSSRYLVKRTGEKVFLECVQDMDHENMFWYRQDPGLGLRLIYFSYDVKMKEKGDIPEGYSVSREKKERFSLILESASTNQTSMYLCASSSFRGTYEQYFGPGTRLTVT.

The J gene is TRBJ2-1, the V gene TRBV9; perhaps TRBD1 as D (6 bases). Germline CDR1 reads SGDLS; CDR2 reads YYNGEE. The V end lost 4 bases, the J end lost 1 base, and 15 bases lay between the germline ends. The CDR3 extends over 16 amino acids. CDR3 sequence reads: CASSTYSQGSYNEQFF. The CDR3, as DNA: TGTGCCAGCAGCACCTACTCACAGGGATCCTACAATGAGCAGTTCTTC.

CDR3 coding DNA: TGTGCCAGCAGCGTATGGGGAACCGGGGGGGCCAAAGATACGCAGTATTTT. Amino acids: CASSVWGTGGAKDTQYF. The chain recombines TRBV9 with TRBJ2-3, with TRBD2 identical over 8 bases. V was clipped by 1 base and J by 5 bases; unmatched bases: 12. Germline CDR1 is SGDLS and CDR2 is YYNGEE. This CDR3 is 17 amino acids long.

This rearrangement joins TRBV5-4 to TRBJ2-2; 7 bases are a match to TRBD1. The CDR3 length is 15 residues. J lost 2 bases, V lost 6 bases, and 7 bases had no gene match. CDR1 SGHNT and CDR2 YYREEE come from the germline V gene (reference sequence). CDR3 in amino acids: CASTRGTDNTGELFF. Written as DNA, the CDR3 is TGTGCCAGCACCCGTGGGACAGACAACACCGGGGAGCTGTTTTTT.

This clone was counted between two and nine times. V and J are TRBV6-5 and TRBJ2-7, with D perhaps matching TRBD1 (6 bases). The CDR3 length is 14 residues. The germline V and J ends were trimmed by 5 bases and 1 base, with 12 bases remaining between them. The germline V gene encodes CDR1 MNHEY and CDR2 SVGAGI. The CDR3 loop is CASSRTQGSYEQYF. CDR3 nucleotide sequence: TGTGCCAGCAGTCGGACCCAGGGGTCCTACGAGCAGTACTTC.

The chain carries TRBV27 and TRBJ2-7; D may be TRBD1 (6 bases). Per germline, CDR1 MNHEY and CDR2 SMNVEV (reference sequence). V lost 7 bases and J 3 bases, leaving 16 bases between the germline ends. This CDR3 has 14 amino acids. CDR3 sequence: CASNYRGQHYEQYF. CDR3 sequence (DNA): TGTGCCAGCAATTATAGAGGACAGCACTACGAGCAGTACTTC.

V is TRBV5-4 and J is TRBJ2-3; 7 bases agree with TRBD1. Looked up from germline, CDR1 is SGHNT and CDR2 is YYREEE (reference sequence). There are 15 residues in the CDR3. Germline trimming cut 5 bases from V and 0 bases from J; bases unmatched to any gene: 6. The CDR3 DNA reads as TGTGCCAGCAGTTCGACAGGGCGTAGCACAGATACGCAGTATTTT. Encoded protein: CASSSTGRSTDTQYF.

In DNA form, the CDR3 reads TGTGCCTGGAGATTCGCGGGACTTCGTGGAAAACTGTTTTTT. Translated, it gives CAWRFAGLRGKLFF. This chain uses TRBV30 with TRBJ1-4; D possibly corresponds to TRBD1 (5 bases). CDR3 length: 14 amino acids. The germline V and J ends were trimmed by 3 bases and 10 bases, with 18 bases remaining between them. Per germline, CDR1 GTSNPN and CDR2 SVGIG (reference sequence).

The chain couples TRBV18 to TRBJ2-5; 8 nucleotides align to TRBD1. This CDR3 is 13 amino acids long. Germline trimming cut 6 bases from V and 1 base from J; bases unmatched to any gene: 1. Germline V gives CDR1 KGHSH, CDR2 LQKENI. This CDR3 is CASSGQGQETQYF. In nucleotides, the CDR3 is TGTGCCAGCTCCGGACAGGGCCAAGAGACCCAGTACTTC.

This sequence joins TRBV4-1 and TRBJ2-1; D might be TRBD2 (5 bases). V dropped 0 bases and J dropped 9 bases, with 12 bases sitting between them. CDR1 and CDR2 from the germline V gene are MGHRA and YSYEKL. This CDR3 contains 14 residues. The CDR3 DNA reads TGCGCCAGCAGCCAAGATACGCGGGCGGGTGAGCAGTTCTTC. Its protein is CASSQDTRAGEQFF.

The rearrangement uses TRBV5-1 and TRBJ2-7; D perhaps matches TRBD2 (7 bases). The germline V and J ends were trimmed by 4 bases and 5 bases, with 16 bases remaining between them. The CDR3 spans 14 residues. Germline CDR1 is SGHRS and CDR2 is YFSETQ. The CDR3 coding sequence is TGCGCCAGCAGCACCCGAGGGGGGGCCGACGAGCAGTACTTC. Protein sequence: CASSTRGGADEQYF.

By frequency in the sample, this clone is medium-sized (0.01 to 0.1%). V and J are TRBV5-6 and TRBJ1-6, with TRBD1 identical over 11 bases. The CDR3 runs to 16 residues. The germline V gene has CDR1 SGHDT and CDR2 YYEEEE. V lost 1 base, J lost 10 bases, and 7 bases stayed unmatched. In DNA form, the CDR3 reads TGTGCCAGCAGCTTGCGGGGACAGGGGGTTAGATCACCCCTCCACTTT. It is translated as CASSLRGQGVRSPLHF.

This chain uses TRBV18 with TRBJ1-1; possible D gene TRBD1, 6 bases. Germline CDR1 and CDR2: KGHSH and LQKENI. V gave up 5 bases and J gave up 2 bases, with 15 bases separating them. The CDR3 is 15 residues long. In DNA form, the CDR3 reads TGTGCCAGCTCATCTCTAGGACAGATAAACACTGAAGCTTTCTTT. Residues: CASSSLGQINTEAFF. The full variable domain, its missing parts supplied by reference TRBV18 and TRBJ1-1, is NAGVMQNPRHLVRRRGQEARLRCSPMKGHSHVYWYRQLPEEGLKFMVYLQKENIIDESGMPKERFSAEFPKEGPSILRIQQVVRGDSAAYFCASSSLGQINTEAFFGQGTRLTVV.

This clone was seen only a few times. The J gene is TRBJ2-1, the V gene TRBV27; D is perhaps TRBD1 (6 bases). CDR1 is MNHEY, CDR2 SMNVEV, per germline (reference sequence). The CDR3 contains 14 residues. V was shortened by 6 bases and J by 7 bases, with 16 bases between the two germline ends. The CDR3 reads CASSPLQGRNEQFF. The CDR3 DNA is TGTGCCAGCAGCCCTTTACAGGGTAGGAATGAGCAGTTCTTC.

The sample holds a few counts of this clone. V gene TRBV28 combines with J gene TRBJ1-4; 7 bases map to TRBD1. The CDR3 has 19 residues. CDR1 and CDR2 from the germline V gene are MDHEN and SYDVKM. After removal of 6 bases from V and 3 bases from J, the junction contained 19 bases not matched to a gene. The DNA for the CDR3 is TGTGCCAGCAGGGCTCAAAGGCGGGCTCAGGGGGGATCTAATGAAAAACTGTTTTTT. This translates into CASRAQRRAQGGSNEKLFF.

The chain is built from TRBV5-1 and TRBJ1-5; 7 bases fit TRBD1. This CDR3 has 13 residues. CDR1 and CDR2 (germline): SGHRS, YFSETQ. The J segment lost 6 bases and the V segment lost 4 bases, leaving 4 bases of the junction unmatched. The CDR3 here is CASSPDRAQPQHF. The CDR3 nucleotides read TGCGCCAGCAGCCCCGACAGGGCTCAGCCCCAGCATTTT.

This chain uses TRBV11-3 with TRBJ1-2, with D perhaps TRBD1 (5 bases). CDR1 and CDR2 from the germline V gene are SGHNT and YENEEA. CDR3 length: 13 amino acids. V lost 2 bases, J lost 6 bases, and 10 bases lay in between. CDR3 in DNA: TGTGCCAGCAGCTTATCGGGGGGAGATGGCTACACCTTC. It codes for CASSLSGGDGYTF.

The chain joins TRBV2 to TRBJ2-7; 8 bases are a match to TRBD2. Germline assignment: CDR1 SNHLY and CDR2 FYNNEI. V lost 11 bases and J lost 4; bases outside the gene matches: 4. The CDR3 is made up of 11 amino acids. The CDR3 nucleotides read TGTGCCGCGGGGGGTGGGTACGAGCAGTACTTC. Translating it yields CAAGGGYEQYF.

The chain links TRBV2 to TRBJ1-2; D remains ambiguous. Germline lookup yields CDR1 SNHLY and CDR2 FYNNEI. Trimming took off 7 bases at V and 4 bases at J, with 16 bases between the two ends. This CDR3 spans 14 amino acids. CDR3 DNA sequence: TGTGCCAGCACCAAGGACTCGGGCGGCTATGGCTACACCTTC. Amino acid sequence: CASTKDSGGYGYTF.

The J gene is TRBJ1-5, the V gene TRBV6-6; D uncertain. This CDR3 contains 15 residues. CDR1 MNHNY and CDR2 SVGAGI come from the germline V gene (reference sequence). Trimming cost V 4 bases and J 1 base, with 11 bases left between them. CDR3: CASSSLRVSNQPQHF. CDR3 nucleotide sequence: TGTGCCAGCAGTTCCTTGAGAGTCAGCAATCAGCCCCAGCATTTT.